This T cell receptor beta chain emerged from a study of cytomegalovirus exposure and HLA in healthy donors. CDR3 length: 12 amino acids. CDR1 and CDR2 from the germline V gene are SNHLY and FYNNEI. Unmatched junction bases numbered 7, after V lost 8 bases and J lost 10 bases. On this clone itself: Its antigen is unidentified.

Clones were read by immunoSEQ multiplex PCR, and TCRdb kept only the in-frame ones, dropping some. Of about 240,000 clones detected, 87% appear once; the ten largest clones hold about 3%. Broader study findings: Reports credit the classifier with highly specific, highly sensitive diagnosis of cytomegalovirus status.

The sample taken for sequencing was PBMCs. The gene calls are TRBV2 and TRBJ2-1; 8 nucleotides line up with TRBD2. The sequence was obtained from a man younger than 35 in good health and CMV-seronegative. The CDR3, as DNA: TGTGCCAGCGAACTAGCGGACACCGAGCAGTTCTTC. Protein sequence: CASELADTEQFF.